The 23 T cell receptor beta chains presented below share a single source sample, sequenced in a study of molecular identifiers for immune sequencing clone quantification. In TCRdb, the PCR reads were re-called with MiXCR into one record per CDR3 protein. The repertoire holds approximately 630,000 distinct CDR3 sequences, with 25% as singletons. Sequencing was performed on naive CD8+ T cells from blood, with Jurkat cell RNA spiked in. This sample's subset: FACS-sorted CD8+CD4-CCR7+CD45RA+ naive T cells. The receptors shown here come from a human donor in good health. Some libraries in this study had Jurkat cell RNA spiked in.

There are many counts of this clonotype. The chain carries TRBV5-1 and TRBJ2-7; a possible D gene is TRBD1 (7 bases). The germline CDR1 and CDR2 sequences are SGHRS and YFSETQ. CDR3 length: 15 residues. V was cut by 0 bases and J by 4 bases, with 14 bases left in between. As DNA, the CDR3 is TGCGCCAGCAGCTTGGATGCAGGGGGGAAATACGAGCAGTACTTC. It is translated as CASSLDAGGKYEQYF.

Comment on this clonotype: A much bigger clone sits one base away, suggesting this may be a read error. The CDR3 ends on some other residue instead of the conserved phenylalanine or tryptophan, so this is likely a read error. The chain recombines TRBV12-3 or TRBV12-4 with TRBJ1-2; a possible D gene is TRBD1 (5 bases). This CDR3 contains 14 residues. With 5 bases removed from V and 10 bases from J, the gap between germline ends came to 20 bases. The CDR3 reads CASSLSGGLNDYTI. CDR3 DNA sequence: TGTGCCAGCAGTCTAAGTGGGGGGTTAAATGACTACACCATC.

The V gene is TRBV7-2, the J gene TRBJ2-1; D call uncertain. Germline CDR1 is SGHTA and CDR2 is FQGNSA. The CDR3 length is 13 residues. The V and J ends lost 9 bases and 0 bases respectively, with 9 bases between them. Written as DNA, the CDR3 is TGTGCCAGTCGCCGGATCTCCTACAATGAGCAGTTCTTC. Its translation: CASRRISYNEQFF.

This clonotype came up many times. V is TRBV30 and J is TRBJ2-3, with 11 bases aligning to TRBD2. V gave up 1 base and J gave up 10 bases; unmatched junction bases: 4. The CDR3 length is 13 residues. Looked up from germline, CDR1 is GTSNPN and CDR2 is SVGIG (reference sequence). As DNA, the CDR3 is TGTGCCTGGAGTGATACTAGCGGGAGTGCGCAGTATTTT. The encoded protein is CAWSDTSGSAQYF.

This clonotype was found many times. The J gene is TRBJ2-1, the V gene TRBV11-3; D uncertain. Trimming stripped 2 bases from V and 6 bases from J, with 5 bases between. CDR1 and CDR2 (germline): SGHNT, YENEEA. The CDR3 sequence is 12 residues long. The CDR3 sequence is CASSLWANEQFF. CDR3 sequence (DNA): TGTGCCAGCAGCTTATGGGCCAATGAGCAGTTCTTC.

A note on this clonotype: One base away lies a much larger clone, so this may be a sequencing read error. The rearrangement joins TRBV27 to TRBJ2-7; D not certain. This CDR3 region has 13 residues. Germline CDR1 MNHEY, CDR2 SMNVEV (reference sequence). CDR3 amino acids: CAGSSGPLYEQYF. The DNA for the CDR3 is TGTGCCGGCAGCTCGGGCCCCCTCTACGAGCAGTACTTC.

Note on this clonotype: A junction boundary mismatches the germline segment, possibly from a read error. The chain uses TRBV29-1 and TRBJ1-1; 7 positions match TRBD1. CDR3 length: 14 residues. CDR1 is SQVTM, CDR2 ANQGSEA, per germline. CDR3 region: CSVGGVQGETEALF. The CDR3 DNA sequence: TGCAGCGTTGGCGGCGTTCAGGGGGAAACTGAAGCTCTCTTC.

In its sample, this clonotype was seen a few times. The chain joins TRBV27 to TRBJ1-6, with a weak D call TRBD1 (6 bases). Germline-derived CDR1 and CDR2 are MNHEY and SMNVEV (reference sequence). Trimming removed 5 bases at V and 1 base at J, with 6 bases between. This CDR3 contains 14 residues. This chain's CDR3 is CASSTGSYNSPLHF. CDR3 nucleotide sequence: TGTGCCAGCAGTACAGGGTCCTATAATTCACCCCTCCACTTT.

Comments on this clonotype: This may be a read error: a much more frequent sequence differs by one nucleotide. The V call is TRBV5-1, the J call TRBJ2-5; TRBD1 aligns across 7 bases. The CDR3 covers 14 residues. Germline CDR1 and CDR2: SGHRS and YFSETQ. CDR3 region: CASRPRGGQEPQYF. In DNA, the CDR3 is TGCGCCAGCAGGCCAAGAGGGGGCCAAGAGCCCCAGTACTTC.

The table lists this clonotype with many counts. The V and J genes are TRBV28 and TRBJ2-4; possibly TRBD1 or TRBD2 for D (5 bases each). The CDR3 runs 14 residues. V was cut by 5 bases and J by 0 bases, with 8 bases left in between. Germline CDR1 reads MDHEN; CDR2 reads SYDVKM. Here the CDR3 DNA reads TGTGCCAGCAGTCCCGGGGCAGCCAAAAACATTCAGTACTTC. Its protein product is CASSPGAAKNIQYF.

This clonotype showed up many times. V gene TRBV12-3 or TRBV12-4 combines with J gene TRBJ1-2; D remains ambiguous. V gave up 6 bases and J gave up 7 bases, with 9 bases separating them. CDR3 length: 11 residues. The CDR3 sequence: CASSPGFGYTF. Here the CDR3 DNA reads TGTGCCAGCAGCCCAGGTTTTGGCTACACCTTC.

To note about this clonotype: An end of the junction does not agree with germline; a read error may underlie this. The J gene is TRBJ1-6, the V gene TRBV4-3; no firm D call. The V gene's germline CDR1 is LGHNA and CDR2 YSLEER. This CDR3 has 20 amino acids. CDR3 loop: CASSQDLWFGKSSYNSPFHF. CDR3 nucleotides: TGCGCCAGCAGCCAAGATTTGTGGTTCGGCAAGAGCTCCTATAATTCACCCTTCCACTTT.

J is TRBJ2-1 and V is TRBV7-6, with 9 positions matching TRBD2. J gave up 5 bases and V 5 bases, and 4 bases lay outside the gene matches. Germline CDR1 reads SGHVS; CDR2 reads FNYEAQ. The CDR3 has 14 amino acids. The CDR3 is CASSKTSGHNEQFF. The CDR3 bases are TGTGCCAGCAGCAAGACTAGCGGTCACAATGAGCAGTTCTTC.

For this clonotype: Being one base from a much bigger clone, this may be a read error. V and J are TRBV7-9 and TRBJ2-7; the D gene is possibly TRBD2 (5 bases). Per the germline V gene, CDR1 is SEHNR and CDR2 is FQNEAQ (reference sequence). CDR3 size: 14 residues. The CDR3 nucleotides are TGTGCCAGCAGCTCCCGGGATTTCCCCTACGGGCAGTACTTC. It codes for CASSSRDFPYGQYF.

This clonotype was detected a few times. This chain connects TRBV9 to TRBJ2-2, with 10 bases lining up with TRBD1. The J segment lost 3 bases and the V segment lost 4 bases, leaving 6 bases of the junction unmatched. The CDR3 spans 16 residues. Germline CDR1 is SGDLS and CDR2 is YYNGEE. This CDR3 reads CASSTNGQGDTGELFF. Here the CDR3 DNA reads TGTGCCAGCAGCACCAACGGACAGGGGGACACCGGGGAGCTGTTTTTT.

This clonotype appeared many times. This rearrangement joins TRBV4-3 to TRBJ2-3, with D perhaps TRBD1 (6 bases). This CDR3 has 15 residues. Trimming removed 3 bases from V and 0 bases from J, with 10 bases in between. Germline-derived CDR1 and CDR2 are LGHNA and YSLEER. CDR3 residues: CASSQRDRSTDTQYF. Here the CDR3 DNA reads TGCGCCAGCAGCCAGAGAGACAGGAGCACAGATACGCAGTATTTT.

This clonotype showed up many times. The chain links TRBV12-3 or TRBV12-4 to TRBJ2-3; the D call may be TRBD1 or TRBD2 (5 bases each). Trimming pared 6 bases from V and 5 bases from J, leaving 15 bases between. CDR3 size: 14 residues. CDR3 sequence: CASSPPGPGDTQYF. In DNA form, the CDR3 reads TGTGCCAGCAGCCCTCCGGGGCCAGGAGATACGCAGTATTTT.

This clonotype was picked up many times. The rearrangement links TRBV4-3 to TRBJ2-1; TRBD2 matches 10 bases. Germline V CDR1 and CDR2: LGHNA, YSLEER. V gave up 4 bases and J gave up 2 bases; unmatched junction bases: 2. CDR3 length: 15 residues. The CDR3 sequence is CASSPGTSAYNEQFF. For the CDR3, the DNA is TGCGCCAGCAGCCCCGGGACTAGCGCCTACAATGAGCAGTTCTTC.

This chain joins TRBV5-6 and TRBJ2-7, with D uncertain. This CDR3 is built from 16 residues. Germline CDR1 and CDR2: SGHDT and YYEEEE. V dropped 0 bases and J dropped 4 bases, with 17 bases sitting between them. The CDR3 bases are TGTGCCAGCAGCTTGGCTTCAGGCGGCCTGGGGTACGAGCAGTACTTC. It translates to CASSLASGGLGYEQYF.

The V call is TRBV11-2, the J call TRBJ1-6; no clear D. The germline V and J ends were trimmed by 1 base and 5 bases, with 15 bases remaining between them. Germline CDR1 is SGHAT and CDR2 is FQNNGV. This CDR3 is built from 17 residues. This chain's CDR3 is CASSLGPISSDNSPLHF. CDR3 sequence (DNA): TGTGCCAGCAGCTTAGGACCCATTAGTAGTGATAATTCACCCCTCCACTTT.

The chain couples TRBV5-6 to TRBJ1-1; D may be TRBD1 (5 bases). Trimming pared 2 bases from V and 8 bases from J, leaving 16 bases between. In germline, CDR1 is SGHDT, CDR2 YYEEEE. The CDR3 consists of 14 residues. This CDR3 reads CASSFWGPGLEAFF. Written as DNA, the CDR3 is TGTGCCAGCAGCTTTTGGGGTCCGGGACTAGAAGCTTTCTTT.

This clonotype appeared once. One base away lies a much larger clone, so this may be a sequencing read error. Given the absence of the conserved phenylalanine or tryptophan at the CDR3 end, a read error is likely. This chain uses TRBV24-1 with TRBJ2-2; D might be TRBD2 (6 bases). Trimming took off 4 bases at V and 4 bases at J, with 12 bases between the two ends. CDR1 KGHDR and CDR2 SFDVKD come from the germline V gene. The CDR3 length is 15 residues. In DNA, the CDR3 is TGTGCCACCAGTGAGGAAGGGGAGGCCACCGGGGAGCTGTTTCTT. Amino acids: CATSEEGEATGELFL.

The table lists this clonotype with many counts. The chain couples TRBV4-2 to TRBJ1-2; possible D gene TRBD1, 6 bases. Germline lookup yields CDR1 LGHNA and CDR2 YNFKEQ. V was shortened by 0 bases and J by 2 bases, with 22 bases between the two germline ends. The CDR3 sequence is 19 residues long. CDR3 bases: TGTGCCAGCAGCCAAGATGAAATAGCCGCCACAGGGCACAACTATGGCTACACCTTC. Protein product: CASSQDEIAATGHNYGYTF.